The 23 T cell receptor beta chains below were found in one sample sequenced in a study of T-cell memory formation after mild COVID-19. TCRdb recomputed calls from the 5' RACE reads with MiXCR, one row per CDR3 protein. The sample yields 470,000 or so distinct CDR3 sequences, roughly 25% seen once. Sequences were obtained from PBMCs or a T cell subset sorted from them (not recorded which). The origin of the receptors is an adult woman who had mild COVID-19 (a few samples of this study predate the infection). Cell type and time point are not known.

This rearrangement joins TRBV7-6 to TRBJ1-1; the D gene is possibly TRBD1 (6 bases). The CDR3 spans 13 residues. V lost 1 base and J 6 bases, leaving 9 bases between the germline ends. Germline V gene lookup returns CDR1 SGHVS and CDR2 FNYEAQ. CDR3 protein: CASSLVGQSEAFF. In DNA, the CDR3 is TGTGCCAGCAGCTTAGTCGGACAGTCTGAAGCTTTCTTT.

This CDR3 is CASRGSSTDTQYF. The DNA of the CDR3 is TGTGCCAGTAGGGGATCTAGCACAGATACGCAGTATTTT. V is TRBV6-5 and J is TRBJ2-3; TRBD1 is a possible D gene (5 bases). CDR1 is MNHEY and CDR2 is SVGAGI in the germline V gene. CDR3 length: 13 amino acids. Trimming left V 9 bases short and J 0 bases short, with 10 bases between.

The chain links TRBV6-5 to TRBJ1-4; D unresolved. In germline, CDR1 is MNHEY, CDR2 SVGAGI. This CDR3 comprises 16 residues. Between the trimmed V and J ends, which lost 1 base and 7 bases, there was a span of 16 bases. The CDR3 DNA is TGTGCCAGCAGTTACTTGGGTGGCCTGGGCGGTGAAAAACTGTTTTTT. Translation: CASSYLGGLGGEKLFF.

CDR3 sequence: CASSITQAATSPLHF. The DNA of the CDR3 is TGTGCCAGCAGTATCACTCAGGCGGCGACCTCACCCCTCCACTTT. This rearrangement joins TRBV11-2 to TRBJ1-6; D call uncertain. Trimming pared 6 bases from V and 10 bases from J, leaving 19 bases between. Germline CDR1 and CDR2: SGHAT and FQNNGV. The CDR3 loop spans 15 amino acids. Combining the CDR3 with reference TRBV11-2 and TRBJ1-6 gives the whole variable domain EAGVAQSPRYKIIEKRQSVAFWCNPISGHATLYWYQQILGQGPKLLIQFQNNGVVDDSQLPKDRFSAERLKGVDSTLKIQPAKLEDSAVYLCASSITQAATSPLHFGNGTRLTVT.

This chain connects TRBV7-9 to TRBJ2-5; TRBD2 is a possible D gene (6 bases). From germline, CDR1 is SEHNR and CDR2 FQNEAQ (reference sequence). The CDR3 loop spans 14 amino acids. V lost 1 base to trimming and J lost 5 bases, with 11 bases between them. For the CDR3, the DNA is TGTGCCAGCAGCTTAGACCCGGGGAGGGAGACCCAGTACTTC. Protein product: CASSLDPGRETQYF.

The chain combines TRBV7-2 with TRBJ2-7; D uncertain. V was clipped by 2 bases and J by 1 base, with 9 bases between them. The CDR3 is 14 residues long. In germline, CDR1 is SGHTA, CDR2 FQGNSA. The CDR3 spells CASSLWQVSYEQYF. The CDR3 nucleotides are TGTGCCAGCAGCTTATGGCAGGTTTCCTACGAGCAGTACTTC.

The rearrangement joins TRBV3-1 to TRBJ1-1, with D maybe TRBD1 (5 bases). This CDR3 has 18 residues. Germline V gene data show CDR1 as LGHDT and CDR2 as YNNKEL (reference sequence). V was shortened by 2 bases and J by 4 bases, with 23 bases between the two germline ends. Written as DNA, the CDR3 is TGTGCCAGCAGCCAATTCTCTTTCGGGGGGTTTGGTGGCACTGAAGCTTTCTTT. Protein product: CASSQFSFGGFGGTEAFF.

The J gene is TRBJ2-7, the V gene TRBV20-1, with 12 bases identical to TRBD2. V was pared by 0 bases and J by 3 bases, with 0 bases of the junction left unmatched. The CDR3 sequence is 14 residues long. Per the germline V gene, CDR1 is DFQATT and CDR2 is SNEGSKA (reference sequence). This CDR3 reads CSAREGLAGYEQYF. DNA for the CDR3: TGCAGTGCTAGAGAGGGACTAGCGGGCTACGAGCAGTACTTC.

V is TRBV12-3 or TRBV12-4 and J is TRBJ1-5, with 10 positions matching TRBD1. The CDR3 is made up of 17 amino acids. The ends lost 5 bases at V and 5 bases at J; junction bases unmatched: 12. The CDR3 coding sequence is TGTGCCAGCAGTCCTGCCCTGGGGACAGGGGTGGATCAGCCCCAGCATTTT. This encodes CASSPALGTGVDQPQHF.

The chain recombines TRBV2 with TRBJ2-1; no firm D call. Germline V gene data show CDR1 as SNHLY and CDR2 as FYNNEI. The CDR3 has 12 residues. V gave up 5 bases and J gave up 13 bases, with 15 bases separating them. The CDR3 sequence: CASSRLGPSQFF. CDR3 DNA sequence: TGTGCCAGCAGTCGCCTCGGCCCCTCTCAGTTCTTC.

V and J are TRBV3-1 and TRBJ1-3, with a possible D match to TRBD1 (5 bases). CDR3 size: 16 residues. Germline CDR1 and CDR2: LGHDT and YNNKEL (reference sequence). V lost 3 bases to trimming and J lost 7 bases, with 19 bases between them. The CDR3 here is CASSHVTLGPGNTIYF. The CDR3 DNA reads as TGTGCCAGCAGCCATGTGACCTTGGGGCCGGGGAACACCATATATTTT.

Only a few counts were recorded for this clonotype. The genes are TRBV15 and TRBJ2-1, with 11 bases that match TRBD2. Germline CDR1 and CDR2: LNHNV and YYDKDF (reference sequence). V lost 1 base to trimming and J lost 3 bases; unmatched junction nucleotides: 5. There are 17 residues in the CDR3. CDR3 region: CATSRVAGTSGYNEQFF. For the CDR3, the DNA is TGTGCCACCAGCAGAGTGGCGGGGACTAGCGGCTACAATGAGCAGTTCTTC.

The rearrangement joins TRBV29-1 to TRBJ2-7; 8 nucleotides match TRBD1. The CDR3 loop spans 14 amino acids. Germline lookup yields CDR1 SQVTM and CDR2 ANQGSEA. After removal of 3 bases from V and 3 bases from J, the junction contained 7 bases not matched to a gene. The CDR3 sequence is CSVDGQGANYEQYF. The CDR3 region has the DNA TGCAGCGTTGACGGGCAGGGGGCGAACTACGAGCAGTACTTC.

This clonotype was seen only once. The genes are TRBV4-1 and TRBJ2-5; 8 bases line up with TRBD2. CDR3 length equals 16 residues. The germline V gene encodes CDR1 MGHRA and CDR2 YSYEKL. V gave up 3 bases and J gave up 5 bases; unmatched junction bases: 11. The CDR3 loop is CASSQISGAQSETQYF. The CDR3 region has the DNA TGCGCCAGCAGCCAGATTAGCGGGGCCCAGTCGGAGACCCAGTACTTC.

The gene calls are TRBV9 and TRBJ2-7; D assignment may be TRBD1 or TRBD2 (6 bases each). CDR1 SGDLS and CDR2 YYNGEE come from the germline V gene. Between the trimmed V and J ends, which lost 0 bases and 8 bases, there was a span of 12 bases. The CDR3 runs 13 residues. CDR3 region: CASSVEGGSKQYF. The CDR3 region has the DNA TGTGCCAGCAGCGTAGAGGGGGGATCGAAGCAGTACTTC.

V and J are TRBV7-9 and TRBJ2-5, with D perhaps TRBD2 (6 bases). This CDR3 is 15 amino acids long. V was trimmed by 7 bases and J by 2 bases, leaving 17 bases between them. CDR1 is SEHNR and CDR2 is FQNEAQ in the germline V gene (reference sequence). CDR3: CASTAGTRRQETQYF. DNA of the CDR3: TGTGCCAGCACCGCCGGGACTCGGAGACAAGAGACCCAGTACTTC.

This clonotype was counted only a few times. The chain has TRBV19 and TRBJ2-1, with D unclear. The ends were cut back, 3 bases at V and 6 bases at J, with 9 bases in the middle. Germline V CDR1 and CDR2: LNHDA, SQIVND (reference sequence). The length of the CDR3 is 13 residues. For the CDR3, the DNA is TGTGCCAGTAGTATTCCCTTGGGCAATGAGCAGTTCTTC. Protein: CASSIPLGNEQFF.

Comments on this clonotype: The conserved phenylalanine or tryptophan is not found at the CDR3 terminus, so this likely reflects a read error. No DNA is shown, since the ends of the CDR3 on it are uncertain; the CDR3 is the one TCRdb lists. This chain connects TRBV12-3 or TRBV12-4 to TRBJ2-1; the table's TRBD2 call for D was not verified on the DNA. The CDR3 region is 12 residues in length, termini included. The CDR3 loop is CASSLGWTRPYI.

This clonotype was counted at least ten times. CDR3 protein: CASSSRYEQYF. CDR3 DNA sequence: TGTGCCAGCAGTTCCCGCTACGAGCAGTACTTC. This chain uses TRBV12-3 or TRBV12-4 with TRBJ2-7, with D hard to call. This CDR3 spans 11 amino acids. The V and J ends lost 4 bases and 3 bases respectively, with 4 bases between them.

This clonotype appeared a few times. The V and J genes are TRBV6-2 or TRBV6-3 and TRBJ2-1, with 12 bases matching TRBD2. V trimming: 6 bases; J trimming: 4 bases; junction bases outside the gene matches: 7. Germline CDR1 is MNHEY and CDR2 is SVGEGT. The CDR3 sequence is 16 residues long. The CDR3 DNA is TGTGCCAGCAGACCCGGGACTAGCGGGTCATACAATGAGCAGTTCTTC. Its protein product is CASRPGTSGSYNEQFF.

The chain recombines TRBV29-1 with TRBJ2-7; 8 bases match TRBD1. CDR1 and CDR2 (germline): SQVTM, ANQGSEA. CDR3 length: 14 amino acids. Trimming cost V 4 bases and J 2 bases; bases outside gene matches: 7. The CDR3 nucleotides are TGCAGCGTTGTAAGGGGACAGGCACCCTACGAGCAGTACTTC. It yields the protein CSVVRGQAPYEQYF.

The V and J genes are TRBV5-1 and TRBJ1-5, with TRBD1 as a possible D gene (6 bases). Trimming took off 4 bases at V and 4 bases at J, with 12 bases between the two ends. CDR1 SGHRS and CDR2 YFSETQ come from the germline V gene. This CDR3 has 14 amino acids. This CDR3 reads CASSEGGENQPQHF. The DNA for the CDR3 is TGCGCCAGCAGCGAGGGGGGGGAGAATCAGCCCCAGCATTTT.

Many counts were recorded for this clonotype. The rearrangement joins TRBV2 to TRBJ2-3; 7 bases align to TRBD1. V shed 3 bases and J 4 bases; nucleotides not matched to a gene: 4. Germline lookup yields CDR1 SNHLY and CDR2 FYNNEI. The CDR3 consists of 14 residues. The CDR3 region is CASSEQGVADTQYF. The DNA of the CDR3 is TGTGCCAGCAGTGAGCAGGGGGTGGCAGATACGCAGTATTTT.